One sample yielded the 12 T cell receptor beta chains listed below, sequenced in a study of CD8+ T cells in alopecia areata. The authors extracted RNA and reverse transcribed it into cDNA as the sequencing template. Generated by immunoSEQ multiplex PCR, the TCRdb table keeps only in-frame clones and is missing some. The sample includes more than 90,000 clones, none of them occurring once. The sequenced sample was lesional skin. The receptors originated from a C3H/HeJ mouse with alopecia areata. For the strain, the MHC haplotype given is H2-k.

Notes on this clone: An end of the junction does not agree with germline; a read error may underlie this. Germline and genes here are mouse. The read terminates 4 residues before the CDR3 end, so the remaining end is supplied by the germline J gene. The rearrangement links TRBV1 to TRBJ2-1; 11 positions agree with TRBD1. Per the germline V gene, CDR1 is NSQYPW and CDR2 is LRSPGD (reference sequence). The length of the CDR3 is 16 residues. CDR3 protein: CICSADGGQGDAEQFF. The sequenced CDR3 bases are TGCATCTGCAGTGCAGATGGGGGACAGGGGGATGCT.

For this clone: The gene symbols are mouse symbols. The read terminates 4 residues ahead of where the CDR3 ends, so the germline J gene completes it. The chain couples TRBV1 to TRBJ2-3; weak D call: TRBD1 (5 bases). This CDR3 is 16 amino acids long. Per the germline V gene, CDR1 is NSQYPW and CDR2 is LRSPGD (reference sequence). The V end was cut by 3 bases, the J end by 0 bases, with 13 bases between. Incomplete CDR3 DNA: TGCACCTGCAGTGCTTGGAGGGGAGTGAGTGCAGAA. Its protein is CTCSAWRGVSAE. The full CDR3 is CTCSAWRGVSAETLYF.

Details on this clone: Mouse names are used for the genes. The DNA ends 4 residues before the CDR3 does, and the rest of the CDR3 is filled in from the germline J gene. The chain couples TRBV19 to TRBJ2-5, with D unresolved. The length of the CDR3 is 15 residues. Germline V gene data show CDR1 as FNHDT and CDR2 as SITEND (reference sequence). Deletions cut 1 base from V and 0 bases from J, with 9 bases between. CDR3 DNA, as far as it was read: TGTGCCAGCAGTATATTGGGTCCTAACCAAGAC. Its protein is CASSILGPNQD. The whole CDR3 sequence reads CASSILGPNQDTQYF.

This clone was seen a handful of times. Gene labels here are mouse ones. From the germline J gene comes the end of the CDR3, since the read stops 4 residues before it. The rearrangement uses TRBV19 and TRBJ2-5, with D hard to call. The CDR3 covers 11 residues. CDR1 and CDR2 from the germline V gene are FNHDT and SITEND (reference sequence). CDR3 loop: CASSSKDTQYF. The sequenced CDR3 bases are TGTGCCAGCAGTTCAAAAGAC.

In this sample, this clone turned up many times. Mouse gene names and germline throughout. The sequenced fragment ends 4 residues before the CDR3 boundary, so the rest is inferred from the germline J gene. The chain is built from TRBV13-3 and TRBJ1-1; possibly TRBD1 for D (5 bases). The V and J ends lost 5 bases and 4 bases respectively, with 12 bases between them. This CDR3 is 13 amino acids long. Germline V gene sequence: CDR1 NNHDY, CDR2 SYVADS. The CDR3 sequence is CASRAGSSTEVFF. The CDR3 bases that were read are TGTGCCAGCAGAGCAGGGTCGAGCACA.

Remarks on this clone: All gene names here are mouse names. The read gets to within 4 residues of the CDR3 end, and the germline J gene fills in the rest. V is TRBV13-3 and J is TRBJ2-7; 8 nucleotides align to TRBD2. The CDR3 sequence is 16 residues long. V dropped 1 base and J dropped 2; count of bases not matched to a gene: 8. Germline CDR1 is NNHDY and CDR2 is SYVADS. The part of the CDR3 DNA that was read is TGTGCCAGCAGTGATCCTCTGGGGGGTCGGGCCTAT. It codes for CASSDPLGGRAY. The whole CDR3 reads CASSDPLGGRAYEQYF.

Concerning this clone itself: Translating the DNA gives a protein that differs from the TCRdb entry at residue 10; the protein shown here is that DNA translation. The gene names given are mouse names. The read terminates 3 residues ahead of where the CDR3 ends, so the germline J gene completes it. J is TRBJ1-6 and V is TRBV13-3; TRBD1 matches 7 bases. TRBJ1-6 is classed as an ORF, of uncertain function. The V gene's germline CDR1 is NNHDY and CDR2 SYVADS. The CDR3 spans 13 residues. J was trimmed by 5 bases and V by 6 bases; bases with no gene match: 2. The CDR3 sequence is CASTRGDNSPLYF. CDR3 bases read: TGTGCCAGCACCAGGGGGGATAATTCGCCC.

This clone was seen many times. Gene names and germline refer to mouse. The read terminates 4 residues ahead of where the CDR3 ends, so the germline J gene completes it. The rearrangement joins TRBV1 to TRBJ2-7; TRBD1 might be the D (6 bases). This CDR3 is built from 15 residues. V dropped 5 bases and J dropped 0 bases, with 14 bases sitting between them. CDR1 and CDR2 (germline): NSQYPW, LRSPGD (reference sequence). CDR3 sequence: CTCSTPDSLSYEQYF. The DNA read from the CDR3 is TGCACCTGCAGTACCCCGGACAGCCTCTCCTAT.

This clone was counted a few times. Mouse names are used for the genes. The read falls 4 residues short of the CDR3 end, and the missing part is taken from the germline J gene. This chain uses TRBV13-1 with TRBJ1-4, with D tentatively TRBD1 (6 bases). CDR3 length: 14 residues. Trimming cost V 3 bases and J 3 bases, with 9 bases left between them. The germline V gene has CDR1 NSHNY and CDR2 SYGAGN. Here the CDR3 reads CASSAGQPNERLFF. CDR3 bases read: TGTGCCAGCAGTGCGGGACAACCCAACGAA.

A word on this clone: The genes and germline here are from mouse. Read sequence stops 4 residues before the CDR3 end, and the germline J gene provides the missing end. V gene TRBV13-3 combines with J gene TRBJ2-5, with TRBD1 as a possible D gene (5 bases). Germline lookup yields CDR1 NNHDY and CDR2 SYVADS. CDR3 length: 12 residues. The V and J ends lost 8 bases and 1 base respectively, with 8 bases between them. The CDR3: CASGQHQDTQYF. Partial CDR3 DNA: TGTGCCAGTGGACAACACCAAGAC.

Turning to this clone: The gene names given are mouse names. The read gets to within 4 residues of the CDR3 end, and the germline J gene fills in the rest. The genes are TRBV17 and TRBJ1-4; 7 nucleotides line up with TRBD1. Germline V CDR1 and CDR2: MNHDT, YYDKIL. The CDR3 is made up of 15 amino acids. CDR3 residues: CASSRALTGPERLFF. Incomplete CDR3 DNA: TGTGCTAGCAGTAGAGCCCTGACAGGGCCCGAA.

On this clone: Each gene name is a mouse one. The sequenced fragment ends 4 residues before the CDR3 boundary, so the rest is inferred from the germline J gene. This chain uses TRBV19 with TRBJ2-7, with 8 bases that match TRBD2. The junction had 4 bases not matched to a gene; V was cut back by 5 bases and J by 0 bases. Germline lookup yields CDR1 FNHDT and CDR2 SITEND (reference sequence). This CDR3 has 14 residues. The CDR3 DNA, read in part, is TGTGCCAGCAGCGACTGGGGAATCTCCTAT. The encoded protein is CASSDWGISY. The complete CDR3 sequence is CASSDWGISYEQYF.